These T cell receptor beta chains were read from a single sample in a study of post-analysis software for immune sequencing data. Via MiXCR, TCRdb re-called the PCR reads, giving one row per CDR3 protein. The table lists about 460,000 distinct CDR3 sequences, nearly 45% of them singletons. Sequenced: blood. These receptors came from a girl aged 5-17 years with multiple sclerosis. The CDR3 runs from the conserved cysteine through the conserved F or W. A D gene is named only where the DNA matches it firmly.

CDR3,V,J,D
CASSYQAFPYEQYF,TRBV6-2/TRBV6-3,TRBJ2-7,-
CASSRPGTAVQETQYF,TRBV18,TRBJ2-5,TRBD1
CASSLGEGFGHTF,TRBV12-3/TRBV12-4,TRBJ1-2,-
CASSFEGLGQPQHF,TRBV25-1,TRBJ1-5,-
CASSQALGDVPYEQYF,TRBV4-1,-,-
CASSFGQTRSGYTF,TRBV12-3/TRBV12-4,TRBJ1-2,-
CASRVGVFGYSEQFF,TRBV5-1,TRBJ2-1,-
CASSSTGRETQYF,TRBV7-3,TRBJ2-5,-
CSVQSGSYEQYF,TRBV29-1,TRBJ2-7,-
CSVATGVGGGDTQYF,TRBV29-1,TRBJ2-3,-
CSARERTSGSYEQYF,TRBV20-1,TRBJ2-7,TRBD2
CASSMGPNNSPLHF,TRBV5-1,TRBJ1-6,-
CASSQQGTTEAFF,TRBV4-1,TRBJ1-1,-
CASSQDWGIADEAFF,TRBV3-1,TRBJ1-1,-
CATSDPAGTADTQYF,TRBV24-1,TRBJ2-3,TRBD1
CASSLLPSGTGSYEQYF,TRBV5-1,TRBJ2-7,TRBD1
CSARAVGTSGSSHEQYF,TRBV20-1,-,TRBD2
CASSLGSNTGELFF,TRBV7-3,TRBJ2-2,-
CASSLGTSGSNEQYF,TRBV7-7,TRBJ2-5,TRBD2
CASSFEPGPNYEQYF,TRBV5-1,TRBJ2-7,-
CASSLVISDTQYF,TRBV7-2,TRBJ2-3,-
CASSIQGNSNQPQHF,TRBV6-5,TRBJ1-5,TRBD1
CASSLTGTGGFYEQYF,TRBV12-3/TRBV12-4,TRBJ2-7,TRBD1
CSFRDRGNHEQYF,TRBV29-1,TRBJ2-7,TRBD1
CASNWDRAGETRYF,TRBV6-5,TRBJ2-7,TRBD1
CASSLAPGEQYF,TRBV4-1,TRBJ2-5,-
CASTRLAGSYEQYF,TRBV28,TRBJ2-7,TRBD2
CASTLIGDREAFF,TRBV12-3/TRBV12-4,TRBJ1-1,TRBD1
CASSYSRVPYEQYF,TRBV6-5,TRBJ2-7,-
CASSIGQGAKGNQPQHF,TRBV19,TRBJ1-5,TRBD1
CASSRAGRGYDTQYF,TRBV6-5,TRBJ2-3,-
CASSPGLSLYEQYF,TRBV6-2/TRBV6-3,-,-
CASSTPGQSNSGYTF,TRBV12-3/TRBV12-4,TRBJ1-2,-
CASSLLRLAGGNEQFF,TRBV12-3/TRBV12-4,TRBJ2-1,TRBD2
CASSAPSNRQEEADGYTF,TRBV9,TRBJ1-2,-
CASSPTLTNVGEYEQYF,TRBV4-2,TRBJ2-7,-
CAIGQEGTEAFF,TRBV10-3,TRBJ1-1,-